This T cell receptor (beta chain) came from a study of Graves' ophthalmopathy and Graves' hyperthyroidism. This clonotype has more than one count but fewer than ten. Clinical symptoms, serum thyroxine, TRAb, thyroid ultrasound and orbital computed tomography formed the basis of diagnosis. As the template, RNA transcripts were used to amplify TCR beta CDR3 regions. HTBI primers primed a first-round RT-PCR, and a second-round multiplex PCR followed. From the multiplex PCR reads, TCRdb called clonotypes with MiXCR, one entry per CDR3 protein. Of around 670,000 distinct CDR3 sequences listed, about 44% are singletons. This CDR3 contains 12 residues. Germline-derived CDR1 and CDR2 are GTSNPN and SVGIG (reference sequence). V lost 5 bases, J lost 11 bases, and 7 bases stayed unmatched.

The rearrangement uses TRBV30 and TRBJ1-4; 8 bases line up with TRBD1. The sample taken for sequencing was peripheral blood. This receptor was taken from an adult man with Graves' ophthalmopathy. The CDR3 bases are TGTGCCTGGGGGGCAGGGGGCGCGAAACTGTTTTTT. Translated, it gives CAWGAGGAKLFF.